The 15 T cell receptor beta chains reported below all come from one sample, sequenced in a study. TCRdb analysed the 5' RACE reads with MiXCR anew, one entry per CDR3 protein. The sample has over 30,000 distinct CDR3 sequences; approximately 24% are singletons. Sequencing used naive CD4+ T cells sorted from a lymph node. Subset denoted: naive CD4+ T cells, CD4+CD45RA+CD25-. Receptor source: a female donor with breast cancer.

The rearrangement links TRBV7-9 to TRBJ2-7; D not certain. V was cut by 1 base and J by 0 bases, with 4 bases left in between. The CDR3 is 13 amino acids. Germline V CDR1 and CDR2: SEHNR, FQNEAQ (reference sequence). This CDR3 reads CASSLDGSYEQYF. In DNA form, the CDR3 reads TGTGCCAGCAGCTTAGATGGCTCCTACGAGCAGTACTTC.

This clonotype was detected only a few times. V usage is TRBV6-4 and J usage is TRBJ2-3; TRBD2 agrees at 10 bases. Trimming removed 0 bases from V and 6 bases from J; junction bases left unmatched: 3. Germline V gene data show CDR1 as MRHNA and CDR2 as SNTAGT. This CDR3 contains 15 residues. This CDR3 is CASSDSLAGADTQYF. The CDR3 DNA reads as TGTGCCAGCAGTGACTCCCTAGCGGGGGCTGATACGCAGTATTTT.

In this sample, this clonotype turned up many times. The genes are TRBV20-1 and TRBJ2-1, with D maybe TRBD2 (6 bases). V lost 3 bases, J lost 3 bases, and 9 bases lay in between. CDR3 length: 13 residues. Germline V gene data show CDR1 as DFQATT and CDR2 as SNEGSKA (reference sequence). CDR3 nucleotide sequence: TGCAGTGCTAGGCTGACTAGCTACAATGAGCAGTTCTTC. Amino acids: CSARLTSYNEQFF.

Note on this clonotype: One end of the junction does not line up with germline, which may come from a read error. This chain uses TRBV29-1 with TRBJ1-4; D is ambiguous. From germline, CDR1 is SQVTM and CDR2 ANQGSEA. The CDR3 length is 14 residues. CDR3: CGVEDRDGYEKLFF. Here the CDR3 DNA reads TGCGGCGTTGAAGATCGTGACGGCTATGAAAAACTGTTTTTT.

V and J are TRBV7-9 and TRBJ1-2; D gene uncertain. CDR3 length equals 15 residues. Trimming left V 4 bases short and J 5 bases short, with 17 bases between. Looked up from germline, CDR1 is SEHNR and CDR2 is FQNEAQ (reference sequence). CDR3 sequence: CASSSSRERAYGYTF. The CDR3, as DNA: TGTGCCAGCAGCTCCTCACGGGAGAGGGCGTATGGCTACACCTTC.

The chain combines TRBV12-3 or TRBV12-4 with TRBJ2-1, with 11 positions matching TRBD1. After removal of 4 bases from V and 6 bases from J, the junction contained 5 bases not matched to a gene. The length of the CDR3 is 15 residues. The CDR3 loop reads CASSSRDRGGNEQFF. CDR3 nucleotides: TGTGCCAGCAGTTCCCGGGACAGGGGGGGCAATGAGCAGTTCTTC.

This rearrangement joins TRBV27 to TRBJ2-5, with D tentatively TRBD2 (5 bases). The length of the CDR3 is 16 residues. Germline CDR1 is MNHEY and CDR2 is SMNVEV (reference sequence). V lost 5 bases, J lost 0 bases, and 16 bases lay in between. DNA for the CDR3: TGTGCCAGCAGTATGCGGGCGCTGAATAACCAAGAGACCCAGTACTTC. This gives the protein CASSMRALNNQETQYF.

The chain carries TRBV6-5 and TRBJ1-4, with a tentative D call TRBD1 (5 bases). CDR3 length: 14 residues. Germline V gene lookup returns CDR1 MNHEY and CDR2 SVGAGI. V was clipped by 8 bases and J by 5 bases, with 15 bases between them. In DNA form, the CDR3 reads TGTGCCAGCTCCCCGGGGCAAACAAATGAAAAACTGTTTTTT. Translated, it gives CASSPGQTNEKLFF.

The chain uses TRBV11-2 and TRBJ1-1; 7 bases line up with TRBD1. CDR1 is SGHAT, CDR2 FQNNGV, per germline. Trimming at V came to 5 bases and at J to 11 bases, leaving 8 bases not matched to a gene. The CDR3 loop spans 12 amino acids. The CDR3 here is CASSPSDRAAFF. CDR3 in DNA: TGTGCCAGCAGCCCCTCCGACAGGGCGGCTTTCTTT. Together with reference TRBV11-2 and TRBJ1-1, the CDR3 gives the full variable domain: EAGVAQSPRYKIIEKRQSVAFWCNPISGHATLYWYQQILGQGPKLLIQFQNNGVVDDSQLPKDRFSAERLKGVDSTLKIQPAKLEDSAVYLCASSPSDRAAFFGQGTRLTVV.

The sample holds a few counts of this clonotype. The chain uses TRBV5-1 and TRBJ2-1; 8 nucleotides agree with TRBD2. Germline values: CDR1 SGHRS, CDR2 YFSETQ. The CDR3 covers 15 residues. V trimming: 0 bases; J trimming: 8 bases; junction bases outside the gene matches: 7. The CDR3 protein is CASSLDGRAGDEQFF. The CDR3, as DNA: TGCGCCAGCAGCTTGGACGGGAGGGCCGGGGATGAGCAGTTCTTC.

The V call is TRBV7-9, the J call TRBJ2-7; no definite D call. The germline gives CDR1 SEHNR, CDR2 FQNEAQ (reference sequence). This CDR3 has 11 residues. V lost 4 bases, J lost 7 bases, and 8 bases lay in between. The CDR3 protein is CASSSSLEQYF. CDR3 in DNA: TGTGCCAGCAGCTCCTCCTTGGAGCAGTACTTC.

The V gene is TRBV9, the J gene TRBJ2-1, with 13 bases lining up with TRBD2. The CDR3 is 15 residues long. After removal of 0 bases from V and 9 bases from J, the junction contained 3 bases not matched to a gene. The germline gives CDR1 SGDLS, CDR2 YYNGEE. The DNA of the CDR3 is TGTGCCAGCAGCGTAGAGGGACTAGCGGGAACTGAGCAGTTCTTC. The encoded protein is CASSVEGLAGTEQFF.

To note about this clonotype: With a much larger clone just one base away, this may be a read error. The rearrangement uses TRBV4-3 and TRBJ2-7, with 12 bases fitting TRBD2. The CDR3 sequence is 15 residues long. V shed 2 bases, J shed 3 bases, and the junction held 2 bases outside the gene matches. Germline V lookup: CDR1 LGHNA, CDR2 YSLEER. CDR3 in DNA: TGCGCCAGCAGCCAAACTAGCGGGAGGTTCTACGAGCAGTACTTC. It codes for CASSQTSGRFYEQYF.

The rearrangement uses TRBV7-9 and TRBJ2-7; TRBD1 agrees at 8 bases. V was clipped by 5 bases and J by 4 bases; unmatched bases: 4. Germline V lookup: CDR1 SEHNR, CDR2 FQNEAQ (reference sequence). This CDR3 spans 13 amino acids. CDR3 nucleotide sequence: TGTGCCAGCAGCGAGGGACAGGTGTACGAGCAGTACTTC. Its protein is CASSEGQVYEQYF.

There are a few counts of this clonotype. J is TRBJ2-3 and V is TRBV7-2; no reliable D call. Germline V lookup: CDR1 SGHTA, CDR2 FQGNSA. The CDR3 runs 14 residues. V lost 1 base and J lost 1, with 6 bases in between. The CDR3 reads CASSLDQGTDTQYF. Written as DNA, the CDR3 is TGTGCCAGCAGCTTAGATCAGGGCACAGATACGCAGTATTTT.